What follows is one T cell receptor (beta chain) and its context. Its target antigen remains unknown. Per-nucleotide qualities are absent, and no much larger clonotype sits a single base away. The protocol used for the library was the immunoSEQ multiplex PCR assay. For the multiplex PCR, a mixture combining 60 forward primers for TCR Vbeta segments and 13 reverse primers for TCR Jbeta segments was used. A multiplex PCR assay on genomic DNA amplified the CDR3 region of rearranged TCR beta genes. The Illumina HiSeq System was used to sequence the amplified TCR beta libraries as 87-base-pair reads. Per the source publication's procedure: A later analysis tallied approximately 87 million unique TCR beta chains across the 610 or so repertoires, and approximately 11 million of those chains were shared by two or more donors. To remove PCR and sequencing errors, raw reads were error-corrected and collapsed into unique sequences using a nearest-neighbor algorithm that merged closely related sequences. V, D and J gene segments were assigned by aligning CDR3 sequences to IMGT reference sequences. Each retained sequence needed at least a six-nucleotide match to both a V gene segment and a J gene segment. A rearrangement was called productive if the CDR3 had no stop codons and remained in frame with V and J, and every other rearrangement was called non-productive. CDR3 was defined according to IMGT convention as the region running from the second conserved V-encoded cysteine to the conserved J-encoded phenylalanine. In an earlier analysis of approximately 590 of the donors, sequences lacking an unambiguous match to a single V gene segment were excluded. In an earlier analysis of some 590 of the donors, V segments were called functional above 56.7% productive rearrangements and were called segregating when the between-donor standard deviation exceeded 5%. A statistical classification framework was developed to diagnose cytomegalovirus status using the catalog of TCR beta chain sequences. In a later analysis, TCR nucleotide sequences were compared against IMGT/GENE-DB human TR gene sequences so that V and J genes could be assigned. Using the TCRdist pipeline, a later analysis assigned CDR3 sequences along with most-parsimonious VDJ recombination scenarios. In a later analysis, every TCR beta chain was defined by the combination of its CDR3 amino acid sequence and its V-gene family, and reads without a unique V-gene family were dropped. To address suspected cross-contamination and a sequencing artifact, a later analysis removed 450 to 700 highly shared, low-generation-probability nucleotide sequences. In a later analysis, a clonal expansion index for each public chain was calculated from normalized within-repertoire ranks of inferred template counts. In a later analysis, generation probabilities were computed using a VDJ recombination model fitted to out-of-frame rearrangements, and the results were checked against IGoR. In a later analysis, TCR-TCR, TCR-HLA and TCR-CMV co-occurrence was scored with hypergeometric tests, and a repertoire-size bias correction was applied to TCR pairs. False discovery rates were estimated in a later analysis by permuting HLA or CMV assignments 20 times. A later analysis grouped co-occurring TCRs with DBSCAN, adding TCRdist sequence similarity when clustering within HLA-allele-positive subsets. For co-occurrence clustering, repertoires with fewer than 30,000 or more than 120,000 public chains were excluded, along with five repertoires with anomalous nucleotide sharing. This is the immuneACCESS table as TCRdb keeps it, with only in-frame sequences that have V and J called. A part of the clones is gone; compared with another copy, unresolved V genes explain less than half, and the rest is unexplained. V and J calls plus clone size are reproduced from that table; the DNA served to infer D and trimming. This sample lists over 120,000 clones; 82% were detected once. The ten biggest clones cover about 1.5% of the sample.

These data belong to a study of cytomegalovirus exposure and HLA in healthy donors (dated by TCRdb to about 2017). Study-wide context: An earlier analysis of 587 of the donors reported 250 to 300 Gb of sequence data and some 110 million unique TCR beta sequences obtained from about 179 million T cells. Roughly 300 gigabases of sequencing data and tens of millions of unique TCR sequences were included in an early release covering over 600 HLA-typed donors. Of the approximately 370 genotyped donors, approximately 81% were placed in the genetic ancestry cluster associated with self-reported Caucasian donors. The study aimed to test whether signatures of past pathogen exposure could be identified by cataloging public T cell receptors. The T cell repertoires of about 700 subjects were profiled by immunosequencing and related to cytomegalovirus serostatus. In addition to the first cohort of 666 subjects, a separate validation cohort of 120 different subjects was used. The study combined high-throughput TCR immunosequencing, statistical association of individual TCRs with disease status, and machine learning to predict cytomegalovirus infection status. A later analysis re-examined previously published TCR beta repertoires from about 700 donors and added high-resolution HLA genotyping to investigate patterns of TCR occurrence. The later analysis used no new phenotypic data to find candidate immune exposures, relying instead on TCR beta sequences and their occurrence across donors. An earlier analysis of several hundred of the donors applied high-throughput TCR beta sequencing to assess whether each TCR beta V gene segment acted as functional or pseudogenic. Alongside the repertoire data, information on donor age, sex, ethnicity and CMV serostatus was compiled. Genome-wide SNP genotypes for about 65% of the 666 donors were used in a later genetic analysis, which treated that subset as a discovery cohort. All discovery cohort repertoires had been generated on a single sequencing platform. Class I and class II HLA loci were covered by the typing at four-digit resolution. The number of donors typed differed by locus, with roughly 629-640 for A, B, C, DRB1 and DQB1, roughly 550 for DQA1, over 600 for DPA1, and roughly 450 for DPB1. Because of strong linkage in the cohort, roughly 5 DR-DQ haplotypes were treated as single units for association and clustering. On average, roughly 250,000 unique TCR beta nucleotide sequences were sequenced per donor among about 400 genotyped donors of the cohort, with roughly 18% of those sequences being non-productive.

The cohort comprised fewer than 700 healthy bone marrow donors. At the time of sampling, every cohort member was nominally healthy, though immune exposures that went unrecorded were likely present. The donor was CMV seropositive and belonged to the group of 250 to 300 seropositive cohort members. Every donor gave a peripheral blood sample, and the peripheral blood mononuclear cells from that sample were used for TCR beta sequencing. The Qiagen DNeasy Blood Extraction Kit was used to extract genomic DNA from the blood cell samples. The investigation overall reported the following: Linkage disequilibrium might explain the correlated functional status among segregating V segments, but an unknown experimental factor could not be excluded. The earlier analysis of around 600 of the donors excluded approximately 15 rarely observed V segments, including chromosome 9 orphons, because counts were too low. A cluster of highly shared sequence variants was judged likely to be a technical artifact of the sequencing pipeline. A further reported finding was that TCR beta sequences accurately predicted the HLA-A and HLA-B alleles for most subjects in the first cohort. HLA typing was unavailable for some donors at each locus, so association tests used only the typed subset. Compared with equally common non-associated chains, HLA-associated TCR beta chains in a later analysis were more clonally expanded and had lower generation probabilities. For the cohort, immune exposure information was limited to CMV serostatus. According to the authors, the approach could potentially be generalized to other disease states and immunological phenotypes. A later analysis reported that several top co-occurrence clusters appeared linked to parvovirus B19, influenza, CMV and Epstein-Barr virus. The cohort was sequenced for TCR beta chains only, and without alpha or paired-chain data the features that could be detected were limited. In vitro tests confirmed that a few of the cytomegalovirus-associated TCR beta chains recognize cytomegalovirus antigens. Most TCR sequences were observed very rarely across donors, whereas some public TCRs were present in many individuals. In both the original and validation cohorts, the classifier was reported to diagnose cytomegalovirus status with high specificity and sensitivity. V-gene and J-gene trimming of TCR beta chains was associated with a missense DCLRE1C variant in a later genetic analysis, and the association was replicated in an independent cohort. Presence/absence analyses assumed roughly uniform sequencing depth across donors, an assumption that may not hold. An earlier analysis of 450 to 750 of the donors showed that most TCR beta V segments appeared in productive rearrangements either about 87% or about 30% of the time, which broadly matched IMGT annotations. In a later analysis, the rate of TCR association differed among HLA loci, with DRB1 alleles having the most associated TCRs and HLA-C alleles having the fewest. A total of fewer than 200 TCR beta chains were listed by the study as associated with cytomegalovirus. In a later analysis, around 17,000 TCR beta sequences were associated with specific HLA alleles at a false discovery rate of 0.05. A later analysis found that most CMV-associated TCR beta chains appeared HLA-restricted, with HLA associations seemingly driven largely by CMV exposure. Strong co-occurrence of HLA alleles, especially DR and DQ, made assigning TCR associations to individual alleles difficult. According to a later genetic analysis, donors in an Asian-associated ancestry cluster had fewer N-insertions in productive TCRs than the approximately 700-donor mean.

What was sequenced was PBMCs. This sequence originates from a man aged 25 to 40 in good health and CMV-seropositive.

The CDR3 has the sequence CASSVPGAWGNEQFF. The sequenced DNA: TGTGCCAGCAGTGTACCAGGGGCGTGGGGCAATGAGCAGTTCTTC. The rearrangement joined TRBV6-1 to TRBJ2-1; possibly the D gene is TRBD1, per 6 matching bases. The germline V gene specifies MNHNS as CDR1 and SASEGT as CDR2. V gives up 4 bases and J gives up 6 bases, and the segment between their germline ends measures 16 bases. The CDR3, from cysteine to phenylalanine, totals 15 residues. Solely the CDR3 DNA is kept, with 45 bases framed from the first base.